The following is a T cell receptor beta chain sequence with its context. As yet, its antigen is unknown. The CDR3 is made up of 14 amino acids. Looked up from germline, CDR1 is SGHVS and CDR2 is FQNEAQ. The V gene lost 5 bases and the J gene lost 4 bases, with 14 bases spanning the gap. Authors' methods: From ImmunoSEQ came sequences covering only the junction and carrying no quality scores, so filtering differed. Sequencing used immunoSEQ multiplex PCR; TCRdb keeps in-frame clones, though not all of them. D and trimming were read from the DNA, whereas the V and J calls and clone size are those reported in that table. Of about 2.1 million clones listed, 80% to 95% are singletons. The naive CD8 fraction comprised CD45RO-negative cells positively selected for CCR7 and excluded terminally differentiated effector memory CD45RA+ cells. All donors qualified as healthy HIV-negative adults and had experienced no recent acute infections or vaccinations.

The data stem from a study of shared clonotypes between healthy human individuals. Study observations and caveats: The study drew on few donors, limiting represented genetic and exposure-history diversity. Four donors shared approximately 5% of their naive CD4 clonotypes.

The sample comprised naive CD8+ T cells from PBMCs. The source is a man younger than 35 in good health. Some clones in this sample may be carry-over from other donors' samples. This chain joins TRBV7-8 and TRBJ2-5; D is uncertain. CDR3 DNA: TGTGCCAGCAGCCTAAGGAGTGTAAGAGAGACCCAGTACTTC. As protein: CASSLRSVRETQYF.